Listed below are T cell receptor beta chains from one sample, sequenced in a study of cytomegalovirus exposure and HLA in healthy donors. Profiled with immunoSEQ multiplex PCR; TCRdb holds only in-frame clones, not every one. The sample has about 180,000 clones; 80% are singletons. Sequencing was performed on PBMCs. The receptors stem from a girl between 5 and 17 years old in good health and CMV-seropositive. Both conserved end residues are part of each CDR3. A D gene is named only where the DNA matches it firmly. Not all rows give a size; the values are once, few, many and, for expanded clones, a class.

clone_size,v_call,j_call,d_call,cdr3_aa,cdr3_nt
-,TRBV6-6,TRBJ1-1,-,CASSLFRGTDEAFF,TGTGCCAGCAGTCTTTTCAGGGGAACGGATGAAGCTTTCTTT
-,TRBV25-1,TRBJ2-5,-,CASSEREQKETQYF,TGTGCCAGCAGTGAACGGGAGCAGAAAGAGACCCAGTACTTC
few,TRBV7-7,TRBJ2-2,-,CASSSGQRPNTGELFF,TGTGCCAGCAGCTCCGGACAACGACCGAACACCGGGGAGCTGTTTTTT
-,TRBV28,TRBJ1-2,-,CASSLVQGIYGYTF,TGTGCCAGCAGCCTCGTCCAGGGGATCTATGGCTACACCTTC
-,TRBV2,TRBJ2-2,-,CASSDLEANTGELFF,TGTGCCAGCAGTGATCTAGAAGCGAACACCGGGGAGCTGTTTTTT
-,TRBV27,TRBJ2-7,-,CASSSTGTEQYF,TGTGCCAGCAGTTCAACAGGGACCGAGCAGTACTTC
-,TRBV4-2,TRBJ1-1,TRBD1,CASSRRPTGGTEAFF,TGTGCCAGCAGCCGCAGACCGACAGGGGGCACTGAAGCTTTCTTT
-,TRBV10-2,TRBJ2-6,-,CASRGLSGSRANVLTF,TGCGCCAGCAGGGGTTTGAGCGGTAGCCGGGCCAACGTCCTGACTTTC
-,TRBV5-4,TRBJ1-1,-,CASSQGGKAFF,TGTGCCAGCAGCCAGGGAGGGAAAGCTTTCTTT
-,TRBV9,TRBJ1-1,-,CASSSGDYTEAFF,TGTGCCAGCAGCTCGGGGGATTACACTGAAGCTTTCTTT
-,TRBV9,TRBJ2-1,TRBD1,CASSADRGGYNEQFF,TGTGCCAGCAGCGCGGACAGGGGAGGCTACAATGAGCAGTTCTTC
-,TRBV19,TRBJ2-7,TRBD2,CASSMTSGSYEQYF,TGTGCCAGTAGTATGACTAGCGGGAGTTACGAGCAGTACTTC
-,TRBV7-9,TRBJ2-3,TRBD1,CASSSGQGARDTQYF,TGTGCCAGCAGCTCCGGACAGGGGGCGCGAGATACGCAGTATTTT
-,TRBV9,TRBJ2-1,TRBD2,CASSLRTSGFYNEQFF,TGTGCCAGCAGCCTTCGGACTAGCGGATTCTACAATGAGCAGTTCTTC
-,TRBV14,TRBJ2-2,TRBD2,CASSQWTSGTDTGELFF,TGTGCCAGCAGCCAATGGACTAGCGGGACGGACACCGGGGAGCTGTTTTTT
-,TRBV2,TRBJ1-3,-,CASKGPARNTIYF,TGTGCCAGCAAGGGGCCGGCTAGAAACACCATATATTTT
-,TRBV7-9,TRBJ2-7,-,CASSLAAGVYEQYF,TGTGCCAGCAGCTTAGCGGCTGGAGTCTACGAGCAGTACTTC
-,TRBV14,TRBJ1-6,-,CASSQILGDSPLHF,TGTGCCAGCAGCCAAATCTTAGGAGATTCACCCCTCCACTTT
-,TRBV7-8,TRBJ2-1,TRBD2,CASSSGLAAYNEQFF,TGTGCCAGCAGCTCCGGACTAGCGGCCTACAATGAGCAGTTCTTC
-,TRBV4-1,TRBJ1-2,-,CASSQDMQGHYGYTF,TGCGCCAGCAGCCAAGATATGCAGGGGCACTATGGCTACACCTTC
-,TRBV5-1,TRBJ1-1,-,CASQGRGEKWTEAFF,TGCGCCAGTCAAGGACGGGGGGAAAAGTGGACTGAAGCTTTCTTT
-,TRBV7-8,TRBJ1-5,TRBD1,CASSLQGFGQPQHF,TGTGCCAGCAGCCTACAGGGGTTCGGTCAGCCCCAGCATTTT
few,TRBV6-5,TRBJ2-1,TRBD2,CASSVLAGGYNEQFF,TGTGCCAGCAGCGTACTAGCGGGAGGCTACAATGAGCAGTTCTTC
-,TRBV7-3,TRBJ2-1,TRBD2,CASSAGTSGSLNEQFF,TGTGCCAGCAGCGCCGGGACTAGCGGGAGTTTGAATGAGCAGTTCTTC
-,TRBV2,TRBJ2-3,-,CATSEGGSDTQYF,TGTGCCACCTCGGAGGGAGGATCAGATACGCAGTATTTT
-,TRBV18,TRBJ1-2,TRBD1,CASSPPLGGTGINYGYTF,TGTGCCAGCTCACCACCCCTGGGCGGGACAGGGATTAACTATGGCTACACCTTC
-,TRBV19,TRBJ1-5,-,CASSIGAGFNQPQHF,TGTGCCAGTAGTATAGGAGCAGGGTTTAACCAGCCCCAGCATTTT
-,TRBV14,TRBJ2-1,TRBD1,CASSKAGTGAWGEQFF,TGTGCCAGCAGCAAAGCCGGGACAGGGGCTTGGGGTGAGCAGTTCTTC
once,TRBV7-9,TRBJ1-5,TRBD1,CASSLRTGNSNQPQHF,TGTGCCAGCAGCTTAAGGACAGGGAATAGCAATCAGCCCCAGCATTTT
few,TRBV14,TRBJ1-4,-,CASSRGLGEKLFF,TGTGCCAGCAGCCGGGGACTCGGGGAAAAACTGTTTTTT
-,TRBV30,TRBJ2-5,-,CAWSPSYETQYF,TGTGCCTGGAGTCCTAGCTACGAGACCCAGTACTTC
-,TRBV7-9,TRBJ2-5,TRBD2,CASSLGQLAEFSAQYF,TGTGCCAGCAGCTTAGGACAGCTAGCGGAATTTAGCGCCCAGTACTTC
-,TRBV25-1,TRBJ1-5,-,CASSELGSESNQPQHF,TGTGCCAGCAGTGAATTGGGGAGTGAAAGCAATCAGCCCCAGCATTTT
-,TRBV6-1,TRBJ2-1,TRBD2,CASTAGGLHNEQFF,TGTGCCAGCACTGCGGGAGGGTTGCACAATGAGCAGTTCTTC
-,TRBV14,TRBJ1-2,TRBD1,CASSQEGQGNYGYTF,TGTGCCAGCAGCCAAGAGGGACAGGGTAACTATGGCTACACCTTC
-,TRBV5-1,TRBJ2-7,TRBD1,CASKPGTGGMISAYEQYF,TGCGCCAGCAAACCCGGGACAGGGGGCATGATTAGTGCCTACGAGCAGTACTTC
-,TRBV5-1,TRBJ1-2,TRBD1,CASSLVGTGVYGYTF,TGCGCCAGCAGCTTGGTCGGGACAGGAGTCTATGGCTACACCTTC
once,TRBV6-1,TRBJ2-7,-,CATCDGSYEQYF,TGTGCCACCTGTGACGGCTCCTACGAGCAGTACTTC
few,TRBV10-3,TRBJ1-4,TRBD1,CAISERAGGGEKLFF,TGTGCCATCAGTGAGAGAGCAGGGGGCGGTGAAAAACTGTTTTTT
-,TRBV27,TRBJ2-1,-,CASSLSFAGIYNEQFF,TGTGCCAGCAGTTTATCGTTCGCGGGAATCTACAATGAGCAGTTCTTC
-,TRBV11-2,TRBJ2-4,TRBD1,CASSLGPDRDIQYF,TGTGCCAGCAGCTTAGGGCCCGACAGGGACATTCAGTACTTC
-,TRBV5-4,TRBJ1-2,TRBD1,CASSPSTTGEGGYTF,TGTGCCAGCAGCCCCTCTACTACAGGGGAAGGGGGCTACACCTTC